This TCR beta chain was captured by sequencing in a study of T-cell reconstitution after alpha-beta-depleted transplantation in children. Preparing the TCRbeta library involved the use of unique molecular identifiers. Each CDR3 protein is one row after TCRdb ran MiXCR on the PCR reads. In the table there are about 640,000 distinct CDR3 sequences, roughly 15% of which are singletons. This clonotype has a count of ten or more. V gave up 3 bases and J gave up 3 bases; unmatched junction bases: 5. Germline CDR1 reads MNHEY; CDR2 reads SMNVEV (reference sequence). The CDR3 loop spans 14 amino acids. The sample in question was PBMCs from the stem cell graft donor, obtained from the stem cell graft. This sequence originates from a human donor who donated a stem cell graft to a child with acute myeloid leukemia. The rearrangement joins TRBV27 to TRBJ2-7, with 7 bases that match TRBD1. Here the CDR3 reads CASSLGTAFYEQYF. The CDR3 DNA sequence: TGTGCCAGCAGTTTGGGGACAGCCTTCTACGAGCAGTACTTC.